This TCR beta chain was profiled in a study of cytotoxic CD8 clonotypes in ibrutinib-treated CLL. In the study overall: Response sampling took place at median around 12 months of treatment, range 6 to 36.

Clones were sequenced by immunoSEQ multiplex PCR, and TCRdb holds only the in-frame ones, with some missing. The data show approximately 330,000 clones, roughly 80% seen once. This clone came up a few times. Antigen unknown. CDR3 size: 23 residues. The J segment lost 0 bases and the V segment lost 0 bases, leaving 18 bases of the junction unmatched. Germline CDR1 is SGHRS and CDR2 is YFSETQ. Study-wide results and caveats: For progressing versus sustained-remission patients, sampling times were not the same. Clonality went higher at ibrutinib response and then dropped back toward baseline at progression.

Here the sequenced sample was PBMCs, taken before ibrutinib treatment. The chain links TRBV5-1 to TRBJ2-4; 13 nucleotides match TRBD2. This clonotype was obtained from a human donor with chronic lymphocytic leukemia. CDR3 loop: CASSLDVVSVWTSGSGAKNIQYF. The CDR3 DNA follows: TGCGCCAGCAGCTTGGATGTGGTTTCTGTGTGGACTAGCGGGAGTGGAGCCAAAAACATTCAGTACTTC.